This entry lists 25 T cell receptor beta chains sequenced from one sample in a study of T-cell memory formation after mild COVID-19. TCRdb independently ran MiXCR on the 5' RACE reads; one entry per CDR3 protein. This sample has about 450,000 distinct CDR3 sequences, with about 25% found just once. Sequencing input: PBMCs or a T cell subset sorted from them (not recorded which). The receptors stem from an adult woman who had mild COVID-19 (a few samples of this study predate the infection). Cell type and time point are not known.

This clonotype has only a few counts. The chain couples TRBV4-2 to TRBJ2-3; 11 bases align to TRBD1. The CDR3 is 20 amino acids. The ends lost 0 bases at V and 2 bases at J; junction bases unmatched: 13. Germline CDR1 LGHNA, CDR2 YNFKEQ. CDR3: CASSQEYTPDRGRDTDTQYF. CDR3 DNA: TGTGCCAGCAGCCAAGAGTATACTCCGGACAGGGGGCGCGACACAGATACGCAGTATTTT.

This clonotype showed up just a few times. The chain employs TRBV5-4 and TRBJ2-7; no firm D call. The length of the CDR3 is 14 residues. V was clipped by 5 bases and J by 2 bases, with 14 bases between them. Germline V CDR1 and CDR2: SGHNT, YYREEE (reference sequence). This CDR3 reads CASSEASGTYEQYF. CDR3 nucleotide sequence: TGTGCCAGCAGTGAGGCTAGTGGGACCTACGAGCAGTACTTC. The entire variable domain, with the rest obtained from reference TRBV5-4 and TRBJ2-7, is as follows: ETGVTQSPTHLIKTRGQQVTLRCSSQSGHNTVSWYQQALGQGPQFIFQYYREEENGRGNFPPRFSGLQFPNYSSELNVNALELDDSALYLCASSEASGTYEQYFGPGTRLTVT.

Notes on this clonotype: This sequence may be a read error, since a much larger clone differs from it by one base. This rearrangement joins TRBV12-3 or TRBV12-4 to TRBJ2-7; D gene uncertain. The V gene lost 6 bases and the J gene lost 5 bases, with 11 bases spanning the gap. The CDR3 has 12 residues. CDR3 in DNA: TGTGCCAGCAGCTTTGGGGTCCACGAGCAGTACTTC. Its translation is CASSFGVHEQYF.

The sample holds a few counts of this clonotype. V is TRBV7-3 and J is TRBJ1-1; 10 bases are a match to TRBD1. V was pared by 5 bases and J by 3 bases, with 9 bases of the junction left unmatched. Germline V CDR1 and CDR2: SGHTA, FQGTGA. CDR3 size: 16 residues. This CDR3 reads CASSLPPDRGDTEAFF. CDR3 nucleotide sequence: TGTGCCAGCAGCCTCCCTCCGGACAGGGGGGACACTGAAGCTTTCTTT. The complete variable domain, with remaining parts taken from reference TRBV7-3 and TRBJ1-1, reads GAGVSQTPSNKVTEKGKYVELRCDPISGHTALYWYRQSLGQGPEFLIYFQGTGAADDSGLPNDRFFAVRPEGSVSTLKIQRTERGDSAVYLCASSLPPDRGDTEAFFGQGTRLTVV.

The gene calls are TRBV7-2 and TRBJ2-7; TRBD2 is a possible D gene (5 bases). The CDR3 totals 14 residues. CDR1 SGHTA and CDR2 FQGNSA come from the germline V gene. With 0 bases removed from V and 3 bases from J, the gap between germline ends came to 9 bases. CDR3: CASSLAPSRYEQYF. The CDR3 coding sequence is TGTGCCAGCAGCTTAGCCCCTAGCCGCTACGAGCAGTACTTC.

This chain uses TRBV30 with TRBJ1-2; perhaps TRBD1 as D (5 bases). V was shortened by 0 bases and J by 2 bases, with 13 bases between the two germline ends. The CDR3 sequence is 15 residues long. The germline V gene has CDR1 GTSNPN and CDR2 SVGIG (reference sequence). CDR3 amino acids: CAWSVRGRKNYGYTF. In DNA form, the CDR3 reads TGTGCCTGGAGTGTACGGGGCAGGAAAAACTATGGCTACACCTTC.

This clonotype was recorded a few times. This chain connects TRBV20-1 to TRBJ2-3, with D tentatively TRBD1 or TRBD2 (5 bases each). Trimming pared 0 bases from V and 5 bases from J, leaving 15 bases between. The CDR3 is 15 amino acids. Germline lookup yields CDR1 DFQATT and CDR2 SNEGSKA (reference sequence). In nucleotides, the CDR3 is TGCAGTGCTAGAGATGATGGGACGGGGCGAGATACGCAGTATTTT. This codes for CSARDDGTGRDTQYF.

This clonotype has more than one count but fewer than ten. The V gene is TRBV2, the J gene TRBJ1-2; TRBD1 matches at 9 bases. Germline V CDR1 and CDR2: SNHLY, FYNNEI. V dropped 5 bases and J dropped 2; count of bases not matched to a gene: 6. The CDR3 consists of 15 residues. CDR3 region: CASSQQGALNYGYTF. CDR3 in DNA: TGTGCCAGCAGTCAACAGGGGGCCCTAAACTATGGCTACACCTTC.

This clonotype showed up just a few times. This chain connects TRBV24-1 to TRBJ1-5; perhaps TRBD1 as D (5 bases). Germline V gene lookup returns CDR1 KGHDR and CDR2 SFDVKD. This CDR3 spans 13 amino acids. Trimming removed 6 bases from V and 3 bases from J, with 8 bases in between. This CDR3 is CATSQGVNQPQHF. CDR3 nucleotides: TGTGCCACCAGTCAGGGAGTCAATCAGCCCCAGCATTTT.

Only a few counts were recorded for this clonotype. CDR3 DNA sequence: TGTGCCAGCAGCTTCCCGGGACTAGGAAGGTATACGCAGTATTTT. It encodes CASSFPGLGRYTQYF. The rearrangement joins TRBV11-2 to TRBJ2-3, with 8 bases matching TRBD2. V lost 3 bases and J lost 7; bases outside the gene matches: 9. CDR1 and CDR2 from the germline V gene are SGHAT and FQNNGV. The CDR3 runs to 15 residues. Based on the CDR3 plus reference TRBV11-2 and TRBJ2-3, the full variable domain is EAGVAQSPRYKIIEKRQSVAFWCNPISGHATLYWYQQILGQGPKLLIQFQNNGVVDDSQLPKDRFSAERLKGVDSTLKIQPAKLEDSAVYLCASSFPGLGRYTQYFGPGTRLTVL.

V is TRBV20-1 and J is TRBJ2-1; TRBD2 agrees at 9 bases. The trim removed 0 bases at V and 2 bases at J, leaving 8 bases unmatched. CDR3 length: 17 residues. Germline V gene data show CDR1 as DFQATT and CDR2 as SNEGSKA (reference sequence). The CDR3 protein is CSARDTEAGGPYNEQFF. In nucleotides, the CDR3 is TGCAGTGCTAGAGATACTGAAGCGGGGGGACCCTACAATGAGCAGTTCTTC.

The CDR3 coding sequence is TGTGCCAGCAGCTCGGGACAGGGGGATGGCTACACCTTC. It translates to CASSSGQGDGYTF. The V and J genes are TRBV9 and TRBJ1-2; 11 nucleotides match TRBD1. The CDR3 sequence is 13 residues long. Germline V gives CDR1 SGDLS, CDR2 YYNGEE. Germline trimming cut 4 bases from V and 6 bases from J; bases unmatched to any gene: 2.

CDR3 sequence (DNA): TGCGCCAGCAGCCTCGCGGATGGGACAGGGGACCCCTACGAGCAGTACTTC. This encodes CASSLADGTGDPYEQYF. This chain connects TRBV5-1 to TRBJ2-7; 10 nucleotides align to TRBD1. CDR1 is SGHRS, CDR2 YFSETQ, per germline. The CDR3 contains 17 residues. Trimming removed 4 bases from V and 2 bases from J; junction bases left unmatched: 12.

This chain connects TRBV29-1 to TRBJ2-2; weak D call: TRBD1 (5 bases). The CDR3 is 13 amino acids. Germline V lookup: CDR1 SQVTM, CDR2 ANQGSEA. The V gene lost 5 bases and the J gene lost 1 base, with 8 bases spanning the gap. The CDR3 protein is CSVIGQNTGELFF. CDR3 coding DNA: TGCAGCGTTATAGGACAGAACACCGGGGAGCTGTTTTTT.

This clonotype was detected a few times. The chain links TRBV5-1 to TRBJ2-7; 10 bases agree with TRBD1. Germline V gene sequence: CDR1 SGHRS, CDR2 YFSETQ. The junction had 3 bases not matched to a gene; V was cut back by 1 base and J by 2 bases. The CDR3 covers 15 residues. The CDR3 DNA is TGCGCCAGCAGCTTGTGGGACAGGGGTGCCTACGAGCAGTACTTC. It encodes CASSLWDRGAYEQYF.

By share, this clonotype ranks as medium-sized. The V gene is TRBV12-3 or TRBV12-4, the J gene TRBJ2-7; D gene ambiguous. The CDR3 sequence is 13 residues long. Deletions cut 5 bases from V and 3 bases from J, with 11 bases between. The DNA of the CDR3 is TGTGCCAGCAGTCTTACAAGATACTACGAGCAGTACTTC. Translated, it gives CASSLTRYYEQYF.

The sample holds many counts of this clonotype. The chain recombines TRBV7-8 with TRBJ2-7, with unresolved D. The CDR3 contains 15 residues. Trimming removed 5 bases from V and 0 bases from J, with 14 bases in between. CDR1 is SGHVS, CDR2 FQNEAQ, per germline. The CDR3 sequence: CASSPERFASYEQYF. The CDR3 nucleotides read TGTGCCAGCAGCCCGGAGAGGTTTGCCTCCTACGAGCAGTACTTC.

There are a few counts of this clonotype. The chain recombines TRBV11-3 with TRBJ1-1; no clear D gene. The V and J ends lost 0 bases and 4 bases respectively, with 15 bases between them. CDR1 is SGHNT, CDR2 YENEEA, per germline. This CDR3 is built from 16 residues. In DNA form, the CDR3 reads TGTGCCAGCAGCTTAGATCAACGGGGTCCTTTCACTGAAGCTTTCTTT. Its protein is CASSLDQRGPFTEAFF.

This clonotype has just one count. This rearrangement joins TRBV4-1 to TRBJ2-5; 8 bases map to TRBD1. This CDR3 comprises 15 residues. With 2 bases clipped from V and 4 bases from J, the junction kept 6 bases outside the gene matches. Germline V lookup: CDR1 MGHRA, CDR2 YSYEKL. CDR3 in DNA: TGCGCCAGCAGCCAAACAGGGGGAACATCAGAGACCCAGTACTTC. This gives the protein CASSQTGGTSETQYF.

V usage is TRBV6-2 or TRBV6-3 and J usage is TRBJ2-3, with D unclear. The ends were cut back, 10 bases at V and 6 bases at J, with 14 bases in the middle. The CDR3 contains 12 residues. CDR1 is MNHEY and CDR2 is SVGEGT in the germline V gene. The CDR3 region has the DNA TGTGCCACCCGGAGATCGGGCGATACGCAGTATTTT. Amino acid sequence: CATRRSGDTQYF.

The V and J genes are TRBV6-5 and TRBJ2-5, with TRBD1 matching over 8 bases. Germline-derived CDR1 and CDR2 are MNHEY and SVGAGI. Trimming cost V 6 bases and J 4 bases; bases outside gene matches: 7. CDR3 size: 14 residues. The CDR3 DNA reads TGTGCCAGCAGGAAGCAGGGGGCTGCAGAGACCCAGTACTTC. It is translated as CASRKQGAAETQYF.

The gene calls are TRBV2 and TRBJ2-1; TRBD2 matches at 11 bases. CDR1 is SNHLY and CDR2 is FYNNEI in the germline V gene. This CDR3 spans 15 amino acids. Unmatched junction bases numbered 2, after V lost 7 bases and J lost 0 bases. This chain's CDR3 is CASTTSGVSYNEQFF. CDR3 nucleotides: TGTGCCAGCACGACTAGCGGGGTCTCCTACAATGAGCAGTTCTTC.

This clonotype was seen at least ten times. A junction boundary mismatches the germline segment, possibly from a read error. The V and J genes are TRBV20-1 and TRBJ1-2, with D perhaps TRBD1 (6 bases). The germline V gene encodes CDR1 DFQATT and CDR2 SNEGSKA (reference sequence). The CDR3 sequence is 13 residues long. CDR3 region: CSARGGGYYGYTF. The CDR3 coding sequence is TGCAGTGCCAGAGGAGGGGGGTACTATGGCTACACCTTC.

This clonotype was seen only a few times. The V and J genes are TRBV15 and TRBJ1-6; D ambiguous. The V end lost 11 bases, the J end lost 5 bases, and 10 bases lay between the germline ends. The CDR3 sequence is 12 residues long. Germline V lookup: CDR1 LNHNV, CDR2 YYDKDF (reference sequence). CDR3 residues: CAASDNNSPLHF. The DNA of the CDR3 is TGTGCCGCCTCTGACAATAATTCACCCCTCCACTTT.

This clonotype was picked up a small number of times. The chain has TRBV7-6 and TRBJ2-1, with 8 bases fitting TRBD1. This CDR3 spans 15 amino acids. The V and J ends lost 5 bases and 10 bases, in that order; junction bases with no gene match: 13. Germline V gives CDR1 SGHVS, CDR2 FNYEAQ. As DNA, the CDR3 is TGTGCCAGCAGCCAACCCTCGGCAGGGGGCAGGGAGCAGTTCTTC. It is translated as CASSQPSAGGREQFF.